A single sample is the source of the 18 T cell receptor beta chains below, sequenced in a study of spatial heterogeneity in lung cancer. As for time point: sample taken at primary tumor resection. TCRdb re-analysed the 5' RACE reads in MiXCR, keeping a single row per CDR3 protein. This sample has around 7,900 distinct CDR3 sequences, with 14% to 15% found just once. Study-wide results and caveats: Expanded alpha and beta TCR counts within tumors tracked tumor mutation counts.

These receptors have no identified antigens. The sample in question was lung tumor tissue, obtained at surgery. Source of these receptors: a female donor with early-stage non-small cell lung cancer.

This clonotype was observed many times. This beta chain is a stray sequence in a library constructed for alpha chains; its clone size is not meaningful. The CDR3 is CASSPDRGRQSGEKLFF. The CDR3 DNA reads as TGTGCCAGCAGCCCAGACAGGGGGCGACAGTCCGGTGAAAAACTGTTTTTT. The chain carries TRBV3-1 and TRBJ1-4; 10 nucleotides line up with TRBD1. The CDR3 is 17 residues long. CDR1 is LGHDT and CDR2 is YNNKEL in the germline V gene (reference sequence). With V trimmed by 4 bases and J by 7 bases, 12 bases remained unmatched.

By sample fraction, this clonotype is medium-sized (0.01 to 0.1%). Being off target in a library aimed at alpha chains, this beta chain has a size of little meaning. This chain connects TRBV5-5 to TRBJ1-2; no firm D call. The CDR3 has 13 residues. The V end was cut by 5 bases, the J end by 2 bases, with 10 bases between. Germline loops: CDR1 SGHKS, CDR2 YYEKEE (reference sequence). CDR3 amino acids: CASRSGLNYGYTF. The CDR3 DNA reads TGTGCCAGCAGGTCCGGGCTGAACTATGGCTACACCTTC.

For this clonotype: This beta chain lies outside the target of a library built for alpha chains; its clone size means little. V gene TRBV6-6 combines with J gene TRBJ1-1; perhaps TRBD1 as D (6 bases). With 6 bases removed from V and 1 base from J, the gap between germline ends came to 12 bases. Per the germline V gene, CDR1 is MNHNY and CDR2 is SVGAGI (reference sequence). The CDR3 has 14 residues. For the CDR3, the DNA is TGTGCCAGCAGCCCCATACAGGGGAACACTGAAGCTTTCTTT. It translates to CASSPIQGNTEAFF.

This clonotype was seen at least ten times. Because the CDR3 is missing its conserved closing phenylalanine or tryptophan, this is likely a read error. The DNA is left out, because the CDR3 cannot be placed on it with certainty; the CDR3 is given as TCRdb lists it. This beta chain appears as a stray read in a library generated for alpha chains; its size is not informative. This chain connects TRBV20-1 to TRBJ1-2; the D call of TRBD1 is as the table states it, not checked on the DNA. CDR1 DFQATT and CDR2 SNEGSKA come from the germline V gene (reference sequence). The CDR3 comprises 11 residues, both ends counted. The CDR3 loop is CSATGGKGNHL.

This clonotype is medium-sized within its sample. As an off-target read in a library built for alpha chains, this beta chain has a frequency of little significance. This CDR3 is CASSSIRPLYGYTF. In nucleotides, the CDR3 is TGTGCCAGCAGCTCGATTAGGCCGCTCTATGGCTACACCTTC. The chain employs TRBV7-8 and TRBJ1-2, with D hard to call. V was cut by 4 bases and J by 4 bases, with 13 bases left in between. CDR1 is SGHVS, CDR2 FQNEAQ, per germline. The CDR3 runs to 14 residues.

This clonotype appeared many times. For a library built for alpha chains, this beta chain is a stray read; little rests on its size. The genes are TRBV3-1 and TRBJ2-5, with D possibly TRBD2 on 6 matching bases. The CDR3 loop spans 16 amino acids. CDR1 is LGHDT, CDR2 YNNKEL, per germline (reference sequence). The ends were cut back, 1 base at V and 4 bases at J, with 16 bases in the middle. CDR3 bases: TGTGCCAGCAGCCAAGGATTCTCGACTAGGGGAGAGACCCAGTACTTC. Translated: CASSQGFSTRGETQYF.

This clonotype is classed as medium-sized. The library was prepared for alpha chains; this beta chain is a stray read, so its frequency means little. The chain uses TRBV6-2 or TRBV6-3 and TRBJ2-3, with no clear D. This CDR3 is built from 17 residues. Trimming stripped 5 bases from V and 1 base from J, with 19 bases between. Germline V gene lookup returns CDR1 MNHEY and CDR2 SVGEGT. The CDR3 region has the DNA TGTGCCAGCAGTAAAACCTACGATAGAGAGGGCACAGATACGCAGTATTTT. Protein sequence: CASSKTYDREGTDTQYF.

This clonotype is medium-sized (0.01 to 0.1%) in the sample. This beta chain appears as a stray read in a library generated for alpha chains; its size is not informative. The V gene is TRBV6-2 or TRBV6-3, the J gene TRBJ2-1, with 8 bases that match TRBD2. J was trimmed by 0 bases and V by 5 bases; bases with no gene match: 3. There are 15 residues in the CDR3. Per the germline V gene, CDR1 is MNHEY and CDR2 is SVGEGT. The CDR3 spells CASSPGGSSYNEQFF. In DNA, the CDR3 is TGTGCCAGCAGTCCGGGGGGGAGCTCCTACAATGAGCAGTTCTTC.

In its sample, this clonotype is medium-sized. Being off target in a library aimed at alpha chains, this beta chain has a size of little meaning. The V and J genes are TRBV5-5 and TRBJ2-1; TRBD2 matches 14 bases. The CDR3 loop spans 16 amino acids. Losses at the gene ends were 3 bases for V and 10 bases for J; bases not matched to a gene: 9. CDR1 is SGHKS, CDR2 YYEKEE, per germline (reference sequence). The CDR3 coding sequence is TGTGCCAGCAGCTCGGTGACTAGCGGGGGGGCGGAAGAGCAGTTCTTC. As protein: CASSSVTSGGAEEQFF.

In its sample, this clonotype is medium-sized. The library was built for alpha chains, so this beta chain is an off-target read and its size means little. The chain employs TRBV6-5 and TRBJ2-7; D may be TRBD1 (5 bases). Per the germline V gene, CDR1 is MNHEY and CDR2 is SVGAGI. The CDR3 totals 17 residues. V shed 4 bases and J shed 4 bases, with 23 bases lying between them. Here the CDR3 reads CASSFRAGNIASYEQYF. Here the CDR3 DNA reads TGTGCCAGCAGTTTTCGTGCAGGGAATATTGCGTCGTACGAGCAGTACTTC.

On this clonotype: A library prepared for alpha chains yielded this beta chain as an off-target read; its size is of little meaning. The chain is built from TRBV7-6 and TRBJ2-5, with no clear D. V was trimmed by 3 bases and J by 5 bases, leaving 16 bases between them. The CDR3 runs to 15 residues. Germline CDR1 is SGHVS and CDR2 is FNYEAQ. The CDR3 region is CASSFGPKNPETQYF. For the CDR3, the DNA is TGTGCCAGCAGCTTTGGCCCTAAAAACCCGGAGACCCAGTACTTC.

This clonotype is deemed medium-sized. A library prepared for alpha chains yielded this beta chain as an off-target read; its size is of little meaning. The V gene is TRBV7-9, the J gene TRBJ1-2, with D possibly being TRBD1 (6 bases). Trimming removed 2 bases at V and 6 bases at J, with 13 bases between. The CDR3 contains 14 residues. Germline assignment: CDR1 SEHNR and CDR2 FQNEAQ (reference sequence). The CDR3 region has the DNA TGTGCCAGCAGCTTAAACAGGGTAGGACATGGCTACACCTTC. Translated: CASSLNRVGHGYTF.

This clonotype occurred many times. Within a library made for alpha chains, this beta chain is off target, and its count is uninformative. The chain uses TRBV7-8 and TRBJ2-5; D call uncertain. V was trimmed by 5 bases and J by 1 base, leaving 17 bases between them. CDR3 length: 16 amino acids. CDR1 and CDR2 (germline): SGHVS, FQNEAQ. The DNA of the CDR3 is TGTGCCAGCAGCCTTCTAGGTCACCCGGCCCAAGAGACCCAGTACTTC. Translated, it gives CASSLLGHPAQETQYF. Complete variable domain (other parts from reference TRBV7-8 and TRBJ2-5): GAGVSQSPRYKVAKRGQDVALRCDPISGHVSLFWYQQALGQGPEFLTYFQNEAQLDKSGLPSDRFFAERPEGSVSTLKIQRTQQEDSAVYLCASSLLGHPAQETQYFGPGTRLLVL.

This clonotype has a count of ten or more. No DNA is shown, since the ends of the CDR3 on it are uncertain; the CDR3 is the one TCRdb lists. As an off-target read in a library built for alpha chains, this beta chain has a frequency of little significance. J is TRBJ2-1 and V is TRBV30; whether TRBD1, the table's D call, matches the DNA was not checked. Germline V gene data show CDR1 as GTSNPN and CDR2 as SVGIG (reference sequence). The CDR3 numbers 11 amino acids, ends counted. The CDR3 sequence is CAWGQGASVIF.

This clonotype was seen many times. The library was built for alpha chains, so this beta chain is an off-target read and its size means little. J is TRBJ2-7 and V is TRBV12-3 or TRBV12-4; D might be TRBD1 (5 bases). The CDR3 is 14 amino acids. The V gene lost 2 bases and the J gene lost 3 bases, with 11 bases spanning the gap. The CDR3 DNA reads as TGTGCCAGCAGTTTATTCCAGGGCCGCTACGAGCAGTACTTC. It codes for CASSLFQGRYEQYF.

This clonotype was counted at least ten times. Found in a library prepared for alpha chains, this beta chain is an off-target read, and its abundance has little meaning. V usage is TRBV18 and J usage is TRBJ1-5; perhaps TRBD1 as D (5 bases). V was cut by 6 bases and J by 4 bases, with 13 bases left in between. Germline-derived CDR1 and CDR2 are KGHSH and LQKENI. The CDR3 has 14 amino acids. The DNA for the CDR3 is TGTGCCAGCTCTTCCGACAGCGCAAATCAGCCCCAGCATTTT. Translating it yields CASSSDSANQPQHF.

This clonotype was recorded many times. This beta chain is a stray read from a library made for alpha chains; its abundance is not meaningful. V and J are TRBV20-1 and TRBJ1-4, with D hard to call. In germline, CDR1 is DFQATT, CDR2 SNEGSKA (reference sequence). Trimming took off 6 bases at V and 5 bases at J, with 10 bases between the two ends. The CDR3 totals 12 residues. CDR3 sequence reads: CSAPRRNEKLFF. Here the CDR3 DNA reads TGCAGTGCCCCGAGGAGAAATGAAAAACTGTTTTTT.

As concerns this clonotype: This beta chain is off target for a library built for alpha chains, so its abundance means little. The chain couples TRBV18 to TRBJ2-7; tentative D call: TRBD1 (5 bases). V was trimmed by 3 bases and J by 5 bases, leaving 11 bases between them. CDR1 is KGHSH, CDR2 LQKENI, per germline. This CDR3 has 13 amino acids. CDR3 in DNA: TGTGCCAGCTCACCGGGGCTACGGCACGAGCAGTACTTC. It yields the protein CASSPGLRHEQYF.